This is a list of T cell receptor beta chains from one sample in a study of sequential checkpoint blockade in melanoma. Here immunoSEQ multiplex PCR was the method, and the copy in TCRdb shows in-frame clones only, minus some. Here the sample spans approximately 20,000 clones, roughly 61% being singletons. The source was CD8+ T cells sorted from blood (inferred from file names), collected from a patient given nivolumab and ipilimumab in sequence. The receptors originated from a human donor with melanoma. Both conserved end residues are part of each CDR3. The D gene is left open where the match is weak. Expanded clones get a size class; other rows say once, few or many, or leave the size out.

TRBD2 | TRBJ2-5 | few | TRBV2 | TGTGCCAGCAGTGGTATACTAGCGGGACCGCAAGAGACCCAGTACTTC | CASSGILAGPQETQYF
TRBD1 | TRBJ2-2 | few | TRBV10-2 | TGCGCCAGCAGCGACAGGGGGGCCGGGGAGCTGTTTTTT | CASSDRGAGELFF
. | TRBJ2-1 | . | TRBV6-5 | TGTGCCAGCAGTTACCACCGTCAGTCCTACAATGAGCAGTTCTTC | CASSYHRQSYNEQFF
TRBD2 | TRBJ2-1 | . | TRBV5-6 | TGTGCCAGCAGGCCAGGACTAGCGGGATACAATGAGCAGTTCTTC | CASRPGLAGYNEQFF
TRBD1 | TRBJ1-2 | . | TRBV6-1 | TGTGCCAGCAGCCCCGGGACAGCAAATGGCTACACCTTC | CASSPGTANGYTF
. | TRBJ2-7 | . | TRBV6-6 | TGTGCCAGCGGGTCGGGGTATTTTGAGGAGCAGTACTTC | CASGSGYFEEQYF
. | TRBJ1-5 | once | TRBV6-5 | TGTGCCAGCAGTCCATTCACGGGGGAGCCCCAGCATTTT | CASSPFTGEPQHF
TRBD1 | TRBJ1-3 | . | TRBV2 | TGTGCCAGCAGACCGGGACAGGGCTCTGGAAACACCATATATTTT | CASRPGQGSGNTIYF
TRBD1 | TRBJ2-1 | few | TRBV27 | TGTGCCAGCAGCTTCCAGGGACAGGGTAACAATGAGCAGTTCTTC | CASSFQGQGNNEQFF
TRBD2 | TRBJ2-1 | . | TRBV4-2 | TGTGCCAGCAGGTTCCTAGCGGGAGGCCAAGGTGAGCAGTTCTTC | CASRFLAGGQGEQFF
. | TRBJ2-7 | . | TRBV2 | TGTGCCAGCAGTGAAGGGACGGGATACTACGAGCAGTACTTC | CASSEGTGYYEQYF
. | TRBJ1-6 | . | TRBV2 | TGTGCCAGCAGACACCGGGGAGCAGCCAATTCACCCCTCCACTTT | CASRHRGAANSPLHF
TRBD2 | TRBJ2-5 | medium-sized | TRBV4-1 | TGCGCCAGCAGCCGCCTAGTGCCTAGCGGGAAGGAGACCCAGTACTTC | CASSRLVPSGKETQYF